This TCR beta chain was observed in a study of blood T cells in healthy people across ages. The CDR3 contains 17 residues. CDR1 MNHEY and CDR2 SMNVEV come from the germline V gene (reference sequence). V lost 5 bases and J 4 bases, leaving 21 bases between the germline ends. Primed by a sample-barcoded 5' primer and a J-beta primer mix, a second PCR proceeded for about 6 to 12 cycles. Each CDR3 protein is one row after TCRdb ran MiXCR on the 5' RACE reads. The table lists about 720,000 distinct CDR3 sequences, around a fifth of them singletons. Sequencing used blood. The TCR comes from a man in his 70s in good health. The chain has TRBV27 and TRBJ2-1; D may be TRBD2 (5 bases). The CDR3 DNA is TGTGCCAGCAGTACCGTCCTGGAGAGGACTGATTACAATGAGCAGTTCTTC. Translation gives CASSTVLERTDYNEQFF.